These 29 T cell receptor beta chains came from one sample sequenced in a study of molecular identifiers for immune sequencing clone quantification. TCRdb re-derived calls from the PCR reads in MiXCR, one entry per CDR3 protein. The data show under 350,000 distinct CDR3 sequences, over 20% seen once. Sequenced input: naive CD8+ T cells from blood, with Jurkat cell RNA spiked in. The sample's subset: FACS-sorted CD8+CD4-CCR7+CD45RA+ naive T cells. These receptors were collected from a human donor in good health. Some libraries in this study had Jurkat cell RNA spiked in.

Many counts were recorded for this clonotype. The chain recombines TRBV23-1 with TRBJ2-4, with D perhaps matching TRBD2 (6 bases). TRBV23-1 is known as an ORF, though its function is uncertain. Deletions cut 4 bases from V and 3 bases from J, with 13 bases between. This CDR3 spans 15 amino acids. CDR3 in DNA: TGCGCCAGCAGTCCCCCGGGGGTTGTCAAAAACATTCAGTACTTC. As protein: CASSPPGVVKNIQYF.

This clonotype was detected a few times. The chain employs TRBV15 and TRBJ2-1; TRBD2 matches at 12 bases. Germline CDR1 reads LNHNV; CDR2 reads YYDKDF (reference sequence). The CDR3 sequence is 15 residues long. Trimming cost V 5 bases and J 8 bases; bases outside gene matches: 7. CDR3 region: CATSQGLAGIDEQFF. CDR3 bases: TGTGCCACCAGCCAAGGACTAGCGGGAATCGATGAGCAGTTCTTC.

At least ten counts were recorded for this clonotype. This chain uses TRBV6-2 or TRBV6-3 with TRBJ1-1, with 8 bases matching TRBD1. The CDR3 loop spans 14 amino acids. V was pared by 6 bases and J by 4 bases, with 7 bases of the junction left unmatched. CDR1 is MNHEY, CDR2 SVGEGT, per germline. The CDR3 DNA reads as TGTGCCAGCAGCCTAACGCAGGGGGCCACTGAAGCTTTCTTT. Translated: CASSLTQGATEAFF.

A remark on this clonotype: Lacking the conserved final phenylalanine or tryptophan, this CDR3 likely reflects a read error. Written as DNA, the CDR3 is TGCGCCAGCAGCCAAGACTCCTATAGCAATCAGCCCCAGCATTCT. Amino acids: CASSQDSYSNQPQHS. The chain joins TRBV4-3 to TRBJ1-5; D call uncertain. V lost 0 bases and J lost 0, with 6 bases in between. Looked up from germline, CDR1 is LGHNA and CDR2 is YSLEER. The CDR3 has 15 amino acids.

Notes on this clonotype: The final CDR3 position lacks the conserved phenylalanine or tryptophan, pointing to a likely read error. The gene calls are TRBV2 and TRBJ2-3; 7 bases align to TRBD2. Germline V lookup: CDR1 SNHLY, CDR2 FYNNEI. J gave up 2 bases and V 3 bases, and 2 bases lay outside the gene matches. The CDR3 has 14 amino acids. Written as DNA, the CDR3 is TGTGCCAGCAGTGACAGCGGGAACACAGATACGCAGTATTAT. It translates to CASSDSGNTDTQYY.

This clonotype has at least ten counts. The chain is built from TRBV9 and TRBJ2-1, with D possibly matching TRBD1 (5 bases). The CDR3 contains 16 residues. Germline V gives CDR1 SGDLS, CDR2 YYNGEE. V was shortened by 4 bases and J by 0 bases, with 14 bases between the two germline ends. In nucleotides, the CDR3 is TGTGCCAGCAGCACGCAGGGCCGGGCCTCCTACAATGAGCAGTTCTTC. This gives the protein CASSTQGRASYNEQFF. Together with reference TRBV9 and TRBJ2-1, the CDR3 gives the full variable domain: DSGVTQTPKHLITATGQRVTLRCSPRSGDLSVYWYQQSLDQGLQFLIQYYNGEERAKGNILERFSAQQFPDLHSELNLSSLELGDSALYFCASSTQGRASYNEQFFGPGTRLTVL.

The V call is TRBV7-9, the J call TRBJ1-5; D gene uncertain. The germline CDR1 and CDR2 sequences are SEHNR and FQNEAQ (reference sequence). The CDR3 covers 14 residues. V lost 3 bases to trimming and J lost 7 bases, with 13 bases between them. CDR3 bases: TGTGCCAGCAGCTTCGCCTCAGCGAGACAGCCCCAGCATTTT. It specifies CASSFASARQPQHF.

This chain uses TRBV29-1 with TRBJ1-1; no reliable D call. The CDR3 spans 14 residues. Germline V gene sequence: CDR1 SQVTM, CDR2 ANQGSEA. V was pared by 6 bases and J by 0 bases, with 14 bases between. This CDR3 reads CSVGPMVLNTEAFF. The DNA of the CDR3 is TGCAGCGTGGGCCCGATGGTATTGAACACTGAAGCTTTCTTT. Looking up the rest from reference TRBV29-1 and TRBJ1-1 gives the full variable domain: SAVISQKPSRDICQRGTSLTIQCQVDSQVTMMFWYRQQPGQSLTLIATANQGSEATYESGFVIDKFPISRPNLTFSTLTVSNMSPEDSSIYLCSVGPMVLNTEAFFGQGTRLTVV.

Ten or more counts support this clonotype. The chain employs TRBV4-3 and TRBJ1-1, with 7 bases aligning to TRBD1. The CDR3 totals 13 residues. V lost 6 bases, J lost 1 base, and 2 bases stayed unmatched. Per the germline V gene, CDR1 is LGHNA and CDR2 is YSLEER. Here the CDR3 DNA reads TGCGCCAGCAGGGGACAGCCGAACACTGAAGCTTTCTTT. Amino acids: CASRGQPNTEAFF.

As for this clonotype: Being one base from a much bigger clone, this may be a read error. The V and J genes are TRBV24-1 and TRBJ2-3; 7 bases are a match to TRBD1. From germline, CDR1 is KGHDR and CDR2 SFDVKD. The CDR3 totals 15 residues. DNA for the CDR3: TGTGCCTCCAGTGATGAGACAGGGTACACAGATACGCAGTATTTT. It specifies CASSDETGYTDTQYF.

This clonotype was picked up many times. The chain carries TRBV7-9 and TRBJ1-2, with D hard to call. The ends were cut back, 5 bases at V and 4 bases at J, with 23 bases in the middle. CDR1 is SEHNR, CDR2 FQNEAQ, per germline (reference sequence). The CDR3 sequence is 17 residues long. CDR3 in amino acids: CASSPDRTATVLYGYTF. The CDR3 DNA reads TGTGCCAGCAGCCCCGACCGGACGGCGACGGTACTCTATGGCTACACCTTC.

This clonotype was seen ten or more times. The V and J genes are TRBV28 and TRBJ2-3, with unresolved D. The V end lost 6 bases, the J end lost 3 bases, and 10 bases lay between the germline ends. The CDR3 loop spans 13 amino acids. The germline V gene has CDR1 MDHEN and CDR2 SYDVKM. Here the CDR3 DNA reads TGTGCCAGCAGCCCCCGCCAGACAGATACGCAGTATTTT. As protein: CASSPRQTDTQYF.

Concerning this clonotype: This clone may be a read error of a much larger clone one base away. The chain has TRBV9 and TRBJ1-1, with unresolved D. V was pared by 0 bases and J by 4 bases, with 10 bases between. The germline V gene has CDR1 SGDLS and CDR2 YYNGEE. CDR3 length: 14 residues. The CDR3 nucleotides read TGTGCCAGCAGCGTAGGGGTGATGATCACTGAAGCTTTCTTT. It encodes CASSVGVMITEAFF. Using reference TRBV9 and TRBJ1-1 for the parts outside the CDR3, the full variable domain is DSGVTQTPKHLITATGQRVTLRCSPRSGDLSVYWYQQSLDQGLQFLIQYYNGEERAKGNILERFSAQQFPDLHSELNLSSLELGDSALYFCASSVGVMITEAFFGQGTRLTVV.

This chain joins TRBV7-6 and TRBJ2-3; D possibly corresponds to TRBD2 (7 bases). Germline V lookup: CDR1 SGHVS, CDR2 FNYEAQ. The V end lost 6 bases, the J end lost 6 bases, and 16 bases lay between the germline ends. This CDR3 is 14 amino acids long. The DNA for the CDR3 is TGTGCCAGCAGGTTGGGGGGGCCCACGGATACGCAGTATTTT. Translating it yields CASRLGGPTDTQYF.

The V call is TRBV20-1, the J call TRBJ1-1; no clear D gene. The CDR3 sequence is 13 residues long. The V and J ends lost 4 bases and 0 bases respectively, with 9 bases between them. CDR1 is DFQATT, CDR2 SNEGSKA, per germline (reference sequence). CDR3 bases: TGCAGTGCTACCAGTCTCATGAACACTGAAGCTTTCTTT. Encoded protein: CSATSLMNTEAFF.

To note about this clonotype: A clone one base away is much larger, so this may be a read error. This chain uses TRBV29-1 with TRBJ2-7; D remains unclear. Germline V gives CDR1 SQVTM, CDR2 ANQGSEA. The CDR3 has 15 amino acids. This chain's CDR3 is CSIELQAELWYEQYF. The CDR3 nucleotides read TGCAGCATTGAACTCCAGGCCGAACTGTGGTACGAGCAGTACTTC.

The rearrangement joins TRBV12-3 or TRBV12-4 to TRBJ2-4; 7 positions match TRBD1. This CDR3 is 14 amino acids long. Trimming took 4 bases from V and 7 from J; bases not matched to a gene: 7. CDR3: CASSSRQGRNIQYF. The CDR3 DNA reads as TGTGCCAGCAGTTCACGACAGGGAAGGAACATTCAGTACTTC.

The chain uses TRBV3-1 and TRBJ2-1; TRBD2 matches 14 bases. Germline V gives CDR1 LGHDT, CDR2 YNNKEL (reference sequence). Germline trimming cut 1 base from V and 9 bases from J; bases unmatched to any gene: 2. The CDR3 runs 15 residues. As DNA, the CDR3 is TGTGCCAGCAGCCAAGGACTAGCGGGAGGGGGTGAGCAGTTCTTC. It encodes CASSQGLAGGGEQFF.

Regarding this clonotype: The conserved phenylalanine or tryptophan is not found at the CDR3 terminus, so this likely reflects a read error. V is TRBV6-2 or TRBV6-3 and J is TRBJ2-7; D gene ambiguous. The CDR3 is made up of 12 amino acids. Per germline, CDR1 MNHEY and CDR2 SVGEGT. V was pared by 4 bases and J by 4 bases, with 8 bases between. The CDR3 sequence is CASSSSVYEQYI. The CDR3 DNA reads as TGTGCCAGCAGTTCTTCCGTTTACGAGCAGTACATC.

This clonotype was seen many times. V gene TRBV7-9 combines with J gene TRBJ1-2, with TRBD1 matching 11 bases. The CDR3 totals 15 residues. Germline V gene data show CDR1 as SEHNR and CDR2 as FQNEAQ (reference sequence). V was clipped by 5 bases and J by 4 bases; unmatched bases: 6. CDR3 in DNA: TGTGCCAGCAGCCCATGGACAGGGGGCGTCTATGGCTACACCTTC. This encodes CASSPWTGGVYGYTF.

The table lists this clonotype with many counts. The chain carries TRBV29-1 and TRBJ2-7, with a tentative D call TRBD2 (7 bases). The CDR3 has 11 amino acids. Germline assignment: CDR1 SQVTM and CDR2 ANQGSEA. The V gene lost 6 bases and the J gene lost 5 bases, with 11 bases spanning the gap. The CDR3 here is CSVAGAHEQYF. The DNA for the CDR3 is TGCAGCGTCGCGGGGGCCCACGAGCAGTACTTC.

The rearrangement links TRBV6-7 to TRBJ2-3; weak D call: TRBD2 (6 bases). TRBV6-7 is flagged as an ORF with uncertain function. This CDR3 region has 14 residues. Trimming pared 5 bases from V and 2 bases from J, leaving 11 bases between. The CDR3 DNA reads TGTGCCAGCAGTCGCAGGGAGGACACAGATACGCAGTATTTT. Translation: CASSRREDTDTQYF.

This clonotype was detected a few times. At one end the junction does not follow the germline gene, possibly because of a read error. The V gene is TRBV20-1, the J gene TRBJ2-7; no definite D call. Germline CDR1 reads DFQATT; CDR2 reads SNEGSKA (reference sequence). The CDR3 loop spans 15 amino acids. CDR3 bases: TGCAGTGCTAGAGATGCAATCGGCTTCTCCTACGAGCGGTACTTC. It yields the protein CSARDAIGFSYERYF.

Many counts were recorded for this clonotype. This chain joins TRBV29-1 and TRBJ2-1, with TRBD1 as a possible D gene (6 bases). Trimming took off 3 bases at V and 3 bases at J, with 12 bases between the two ends. Looked up from germline, CDR1 is SQVTM and CDR2 is ANQGSEA. This CDR3 region has 14 residues. CDR3 DNA: TGCAGCGTTGATGTGGGGGACATCTACAATGAGCAGTTCTTC. This translates into CSVDVGDIYNEQFF.

The chain links TRBV9 to TRBJ2-2; D is unclear. Germline-derived CDR1 and CDR2 are SGDLS and YYNGEE. V dropped 3 bases and J dropped 5 bases, with 8 bases sitting between them. There are 13 residues in the CDR3. The DNA of the CDR3 is TGTGCCAGCAGCGCGCGAAGGACCGGGGAGCTGTTTTTT. Protein product: CASSARRTGELFF.

This rearrangement joins TRBV7-9 to TRBJ1-3; D ambiguous. The CDR3 covers 16 residues. From germline, CDR1 is SEHNR and CDR2 FQNEAQ (reference sequence). Deletions cut 5 bases from V and 1 base from J, with 15 bases between. CDR3 residues: CASSPKRSGSGNTIYF. CDR3 nucleotides: TGTGCCAGCAGCCCTAAGCGTTCGGGTTCTGGAAACACCATATATTTT.

V is TRBV27 and J is TRBJ2-7; D unresolved. CDR1 and CDR2 (germline): MNHEY, SMNVEV (reference sequence). The CDR3 has 12 residues. V shed 11 bases and J shed 5 bases, with 16 bases lying between them. The CDR3 reads CAGGTMADEQYF. As DNA, the CDR3 is TGTGCCGGCGGTACAATGGCGGACGAGCAGTACTTC.

There are many counts of this clonotype. The chain couples TRBV28 to TRBJ2-3; 9 bases are a match to TRBD2. This CDR3 contains 15 residues. CDR1 is MDHEN and CDR2 is SYDVKM in the germline V gene. J was trimmed by 0 bases and V by 5 bases; bases with no gene match: 3. CDR3 residues: CASSPLAGSTDTQYF. CDR3 bases: TGTGCCAGCAGTCCGCTAGCGGGAAGCACAGATACGCAGTATTTT.

Points on this clonotype: A read error is possible here, since a much larger clone lies one base away. The chain has TRBV28 and TRBJ2-7; D is possibly TRBD1 (5 bases). Germline V gene lookup returns CDR1 MDHEN and CDR2 SYDVKM. The CDR3 spans 16 residues. V was shortened by 6 bases and J by 3 bases, with 21 bases between the two germline ends. The CDR3, as DNA: TGTGCCAGCAGGGCTAGGGTTGACAGTGTGGACTACGAGCAGTACTTC. Translated, it gives CASRARVDSVDYEQYF. The whole variable domain, remainder taken from reference TRBV28 and TRBJ2-7, is DVKVTQSSRYLVKRTGEKVFLECVQDMDHENMFWYRQDPGLGLRLIYFSYDVKMKEKGDIPEGYSVSREKKERFSLILESASTNQTSMYLCASRARVDSVDYEQYFGPGTRLTVT.